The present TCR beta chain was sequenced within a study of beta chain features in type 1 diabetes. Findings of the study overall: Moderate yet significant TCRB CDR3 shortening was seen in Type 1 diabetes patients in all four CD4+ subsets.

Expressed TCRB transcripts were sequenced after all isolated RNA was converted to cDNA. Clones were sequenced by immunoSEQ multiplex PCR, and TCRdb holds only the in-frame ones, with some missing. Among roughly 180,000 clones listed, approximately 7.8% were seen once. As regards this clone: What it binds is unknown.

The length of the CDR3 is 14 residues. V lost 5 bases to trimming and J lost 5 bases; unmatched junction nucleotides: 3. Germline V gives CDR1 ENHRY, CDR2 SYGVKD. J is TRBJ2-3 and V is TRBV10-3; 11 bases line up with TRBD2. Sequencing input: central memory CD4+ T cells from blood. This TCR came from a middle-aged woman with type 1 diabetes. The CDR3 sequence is CAISTSGGGDTQYF. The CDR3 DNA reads TGTGCCATCAGTACTAGCGGGGGTGGAGATACGCAGTATTTT.